This T cell receptor (beta chain) comes out of a study of CD8+CD57+ T cells in acquired aplastic anemia. Study-wide findings and caveats: Statistical testing detected no significant gap in CD8+ Simpson's diversity between patients and controls.

Profiles of TCR beta VDJ and CDR3 were generated from a genomic DNA template. TCRdb reanalysed the reads using MiXCR and keeps one entry per CDR3 protein. The repertoire consists of 160,000 or so distinct CDR3 sequences, with 40% to 60% occurring once and the leading ten covering roughly 30%. Note on this clonotype: The antigen is undetermined.

The authors sequenced patients whose flow cytometry had shown CD8+CD57+ cell expansion. Losses at the gene ends were 5 bases for V and 3 bases for J; bases not matched to a gene: 5. There are 15 residues in the CDR3. CDR1 and CDR2 (germline): LNHDA, SQIVND (reference sequence). The V call is TRBV19, the J call TRBJ2-7, with 12 nucleotides matching TRBD2. This TCR came from a human donor with aplastic anemia. The sequenced sample was sorted CD4+, CD8+, or CD8+CD57+ T cells (not recorded which) from PBMCs. Here the CDR3 reads CASSPRTSGDYEQYF. The CDR3, as DNA: TGTGCCAGTAGTCCACGGACTAGCGGGGACTACGAGCAGTACTTC.